What follows is one T cell receptor beta chain and its context. Its antigen is unknown. There are no base qualities to consult, and no much larger clone falls within one base. From the cysteine up to the phenylalanine, the CDR3 has a length of 15 residues. Here the CDR3 DNA is all that survives: 45 bases in frame from base 1. V is pruned by 7 bases and J by 1 base, leaving 6 bases of the junction without a gene match. CDR1 and CDR2, looked up from the germline V gene, are MDHEN and SYDVKM. This sample is part of a study of blood T cell repertoires in COVID-19 (dated by TCRdb to 2018 to 2020). About the investigation overall: Samples covering the acute and convalescent phases of COVID-19 were provided by collaborators in the United States, Italy and Spain. The material from the prospective study consisted of cDNA or gDNA derived from T cells, B-cell-depleted T cells, or PBMCs. Subjects who had been exposed to COVID-19, were actively infected with it, or had recovered from it provided the deeply sampled blood TCRbeta repertoires that made up the dataset. The repertoires were released in a freely available public database intended as a resource for research on the immune response to SARS-CoV-2. Samples were obtained from the ongoing ImmuneRACE study (first 160 participants) and from 1,000 to 1,500 subjects provided by 6 global collaborators. Nearly every sample came with metadata listing a de-identified subject ID, COVID-19 status, age in years and sex. HLA class I and class II types, where available, came from metadata supplied by the sample provider rather than from assay-based typing.

A second Seattle source provided samples from volunteer blood donors who had recovered from COVID-19. The collaborating institutions used their own protocols to collect whole blood in K2EDTA tubes. For TCRbeta analysis, collaborators shipped samples in one of three forms: frozen whole blood, isolated PBMCs, or DNA extracted from either of those sample types. TCRbeta CDR3 regions were amplified from genomic DNA using the immunoSEQ Assay, a bias-controlled multiplex PCR. The source study handled its data this way. Within the assay, amplification of reference gene primers was used to estimate how many nucleated cells each sample contained. Sequence reads were collapsed and filtered to measure the absolute abundance of every unique TCRbeta CDR3 rearrangement. Productive Simpson clonality was computed per sample as the square root of Simpson's diversity index over productive rearrangements. Entries here come from immuneACCESS through TCRdb and include only in-frame sequences with V and J called. Some clones fail to appear in such tables; in the studies checked, an unresolved V gene covers under half of the shortfall, and the cause of the remainder is unknown. The V and J calls and the clone size are those of that table, but D and trimming were determined from the DNA. The sample includes 300,000 to 400,000 clones, with 87% observed a single time. Together, the top ten hold approximately 7.8% of the sample.

Study-level results and caveats: Clinical and demographic metadata were provided uncurated, with the amount varying by source and participant.

The source material was peripheral blood. The chain joins TRBV28 to TRBJ1-5; 8 bases in the junction line up with TRBD1. The sequence was obtained from a woman aged 50 to 60 who had recovered from COVID-19. The DNA sequence is as follows: TGTGCCAGCACCCGTGGACAGGGCAGCAATCAGCCCCAGCATTTT. It is translated as CASTRGQGSNQPQHF. Beyond the CDR3, the reference TRBV28 and TRBJ1-5 genes provide the residues; the full variable domain reads: DVKVTQSSRYLVKRTGEKVFLECVQDMDHENMFWYRQDPGLGLRLIYFSYDVKMKEKGDIPEGYSVSREKKERFSLILESASTNQTSMYLCASTRGQGSNQPQHFGDGTRLSIL.